This TCR beta chain was captured in a study of cytomegalovirus exposure and HLA in healthy donors. Study summary: There were fewer than 130 million unique TCR beta sequences, drawn from roughly 200 million T cells, in an earlier analysis. Study-level results: Rare TCR sequences dominated, though some public TCRs recurred in many donors. V- and J-gene trimming in TCR beta was tied to a missense DCLRE1C variant by an analysis performed later. Previously analyzed data showed that most TCR beta V segments were productive at a frequency of about 90% or about 30%.

Germline values: CDR1 MDHEN, CDR2 SYDVKM. This CDR3 is 13 amino acids long. V was shortened by 3 bases and J by 3 bases, with 9 bases between the two germline ends. 60 Vbeta and 13 Jbeta primers were used in PCR. This table comes from immunoSEQ multiplex PCR, and its TCRdb copy is limited to in-frame clones, with some not included. The sample contains about 160,000 clones, roughly 85% of which appear only once. Concerning this clone: Its specificity is unknown.

This clonotype was obtained from a young man in good health and CMV-seronegative. This chain uses TRBV28 with TRBJ2-7; D perhaps matches TRBD2 (5 bases). The sequencing sample was made of PBMCs. The CDR3, as DNA: TGTGCCAGCAGTTTTGGAGGTTTCTACGAGCAGTACTTC. Amino acids: CASSFGGFYEQYF.